These 17 T cell receptor beta chains share one sample of origin, sequenced in a study of blood T cell repertoires in COVID-19. Profiled with immunoSEQ multiplex PCR; TCRdb holds only in-frame clones, not every one. In the table there are around 30,000 clones, 90% of which are singletons. The sample comprised peripheral blood. These receptors all stem from a man between 65 and 79 years old with active or convalescent COVID-19.

The genes are TRBV21-1 and TRBJ2-1; TRBD2, the D gene given by the table, was not confirmed from the DNA. TRBV21-1 is flagged as a pseudogene. This CDR3 region has 13 residues. CDR3 DNA: TGTGCCAGCGGAGATTTACCAGACAATGAGCAGTTCTTC. It specifies CASGDLPDNEQFF.

This chain's CDR3 is CASSPGMGLEQYF. The CDR3 DNA reads as TGTGCCAGCAGCCCCGGGATGGGCCTGGAGCAGTACTTC. The chain couples TRBV11-3 to TRBJ2-7, with D possibly being TRBD2 (5 bases). The CDR3 is made up of 13 amino acids. Deletions cut 5 bases from V and 7 bases from J, with 15 bases between. From germline, CDR1 is SGHNT and CDR2 YENEEA.

The rearrangement joins TRBV12-3 or TRBV12-4 to TRBJ1-1; 9 nucleotides match TRBD1. The CDR3 contains 13 residues. J lost 7 bases, V lost 6 bases, and 6 bases had no gene match. CDR3 DNA: TGTGCCAGCAGCACCTGGACAGGGGTTGAAGCTTTCTTT. Translated: CASSTWTGVEAFF.

This sequence joins TRBV18 and TRBJ1-2; weak D call: TRBD1 (6 bases). The germline V gene has CDR1 KGHSH and CDR2 LQKENI. V shed 5 bases and J shed 3 bases, with 16 bases lying between them. This CDR3 is built from 15 residues. Written as DNA, the CDR3 is TGTGCCAGCTCAAAACAGGGAAGGGCTGACTATGGCTACACCTTC. Protein sequence: CASSKQGRADYGYTF.

The CDR3 region has the DNA TGTGCCAGCAGCAAAGTCGGGCTAGCGGGGAACACCGGGGAGCTGTTTTTT. This sequence encodes CASSKVGLAGNTGELFF. This chain joins TRBV21-1 and TRBJ2-2; the table's D call of TRBD2 was not tested on the DNA. TRBV21-1 is an annotated pseudogene. The CDR3 spans 17 residues.

This rearrangement joins TRBV7-9 to TRBJ2-1; TRBD2 aligns across 13 bases. Per germline, CDR1 SEHNR and CDR2 FQNEAQ (reference sequence). This CDR3 has 19 residues. Germline trimming cut 6 bases from V and 0 bases from J; bases unmatched to any gene: 11. DNA of the CDR3: TGTGCCAGCAGTTACCCGACTAGCGGGGGGCCCAGCTCCTACAATGAGCAGTTCTTC. Its translation: CASSYPTSGGPSSYNEQFF.

The chain links TRBV3-1 (or the pseudogene TRBV3-2) to TRBJ1-2; D gene ambiguous. V shed 0 bases and J shed 4 bases, with 9 bases lying between them. This CDR3 region has 14 residues. The germline V gene encodes CDR1 LGHDT and CDR2 YNNKEL (reference sequence). The CDR3 is CASSQDPASYGYTF. The CDR3 DNA is TGTGCCAGCAGCCAAGATCCAGCGAGCTATGGCTACACCTTC.

The chain uses TRBV5-4 and TRBJ2-1; 9 bases align to TRBD2. V shed 1 base, J shed 7 bases, and the junction held 6 bases outside the gene matches. Germline-derived CDR1 and CDR2 are SGHNT and YYREEE (reference sequence). CDR3 length equals 15 residues. This chain's CDR3 is CASSLLAGGRNEQFF. The CDR3, as DNA: TGTGCCAGCAGCTTGTTGGCGGGAGGGCGGAATGAGCAGTTCTTC.

CDR3 sequence (DNA): TGCGCCAGCAGCAACTCGGGGACAGGGGGCGACGAGCAGTACTTC. It translates to CASSNSGTGGDEQYF. The gene calls are TRBV4-3 and TRBJ2-7; 12 bases agree with TRBD1. V lost 5 bases and J lost 5; bases outside the gene matches: 7. Germline CDR1 LGHNA, CDR2 YSLEER. This CDR3 has 15 amino acids.

The chain joins TRBV19 to TRBJ1-2; D is uncertain. V was cut by 5 bases and J by 4 bases, with 14 bases left in between. The CDR3 length is 14 residues. Germline V gene sequence: CDR1 LNHDA, CDR2 SQIVND (reference sequence). The CDR3 DNA reads TGTGCCAGTAGTGCCCAGGCGGGCCCCTATGGCTACACCTTC. Translating it yields CASSAQAGPYGYTF.

J is TRBJ1-2 and V is TRBV19; 9 nucleotides match TRBD1. This CDR3 contains 17 residues. Looked up from germline, CDR1 is LNHDA and CDR2 is SQIVND (reference sequence). After removal of 1 base from V and 4 bases from J, the junction contained 10 bases not matched to a gene. Written as DNA, the CDR3 is TGTGCCAGTAGTATAGTGCGGGGACAGGGAACGCTCTATGGCTACACCTTC. Encoded protein: CASSIVRGQGTLYGYTF.

The chain uses TRBV18 and TRBJ1-2; D possibly corresponds to TRBD1 (6 bases). The CDR3 has 15 amino acids. The V end was cut by 3 bases, the J end by 7 bases, with 18 bases between. Germline lookup yields CDR1 KGHSH and CDR2 LQKENI. The CDR3 region has the DNA TGTGCCAGCTCACCGGAACTAACAGGGATTGGTGGCTACACCTTC. It encodes CASSPELTGIGGYTF.

This clone has just a few counts. The V call is TRBV18, the J call TRBJ2-2; D might be TRBD2 (5 bases). The CDR3 loop spans 16 amino acids. The germline V gene has CDR1 KGHSH and CDR2 LQKENI. V was pared by 2 bases and J by 6 bases, with 16 bases between. The CDR3, as DNA: TGTGCCAGCTCACCATCGGTCAGGACTTTACCCGGGGAGCTGTTTTTT. Its protein is CASSPSVRTLPGELFF.

The table lists this clone with a count of one. The chain employs TRBV7-9 and TRBJ2-5; perhaps TRBD2 as D (6 bases). This CDR3 spans 15 amino acids. Germline V CDR1 and CDR2: SEHNR, FQNEAQ (reference sequence). V gave up 5 bases and J gave up 5 bases, with 18 bases separating them. CDR3 amino acids: CASSLGDSPRETQYF. The CDR3 region has the DNA TGTGCCAGCAGCCTAGGGGACTCCCCTAGGGAGACCCAGTACTTC.

About this clone itself: A junction end diverges from the germline sequence, so it may reflect a read error. This chain uses TRBV18 with TRBJ2-7, with TRBD1 matching over 12 bases. Germline V gene sequence: CDR1 KGHSH, CDR2 LQKENI. CDR3 length: 14 amino acids. Here the CDR3 DNA reads TGTGCCAGTTCACGGGACAGGGGGCCCTACGAGCAGTACTTC. Residues: CASSRDRGPYEQYF.

J is TRBJ1-2 and V is TRBV6-1; possibly TRBD1 for D (5 bases). V lost 2 bases and J lost 2, with 12 bases in between. Per germline, CDR1 MNHNS and CDR2 SASEGT. This CDR3 has 15 amino acids. CDR3 amino acids: CASSESWGGNYGYTF. The CDR3 nucleotides read TGTGCCAGCAGTGAATCTTGGGGGGGGAACTATGGCTACACCTTC.

This clone was recorded once. V usage is TRBV7-2 and J usage is TRBJ2-6, with TRBD2 matching 12 bases. J was trimmed by 0 bases and V by 2 bases; bases with no gene match: 5. The CDR3 contains 19 residues. In germline, CDR1 is SGHTA, CDR2 FQGNSA. In nucleotides, the CDR3 is TGTGCCAGCAGCTTAAGGGGACTAGCGGGCACCTCTGGGGCCAACGTCCTGACTTTC. Encoded protein: CASSLRGLAGTSGANVLTF.